The sequence of this T cell receptor (beta chain) was determined in a study of graft-versus-host responses after intestinal transplantation. Some clones are missing from TCRdb's copy, which holds only in-frame ones; the method was immunoSEQ multiplex PCR. This table holds roughly 75,000 clones, around 92% found once. CDR1 is GTSNPN and CDR2 is SVGIG in the germline V gene (reference sequence). There are 19 residues in the CDR3. Trimming removed 3 bases at V and 2 bases at J, with 25 bases between. On this clone: Its antigen is unidentified.

The chain joins TRBV30 to TRBJ2-2, with TRBD1 as a possible D gene (6 bases). The sequences come from unstimulated CD4+ T cells sorted from spleen or lymph node cells, collected before intestinal transplant. This sequence originates from a human donor who received an intestinal transplant. The CDR3 nucleotides read TGTGCCTGGAGCGGTCGTGGGTCAGGGGTCATAACCAACACCGGGGAGCTGTTTTTT. Its protein is CAWSGRGSGVITNTGELFF.